These T cell receptor beta chains were read from a single sample in a study of cytomegalovirus exposure and HLA in healthy donors. Clones were read by immunoSEQ multiplex PCR, and TCRdb kept only the in-frame ones, dropping some. The profile shows some 110,000 clones, about three fifths of them singletons. The source material was PBMCs. These receptor sequences come from a middle-aged woman in good health and CMV-seropositive. Both conserved end residues are part of each CDR3. D genes are given only for firm matches. Only some rows state a clone size, as once, few, many or a class for expanded clones.

clone size	J gene	D gene	V gene	CDR3 protein	CDR3 DNA
NA	TRBJ2-1	TRBD2	TRBV5-1	CASSLIRAGVSEQFF	TGCGCCAGCAGCTTGATCCGTGCGGGAGTAAGTGAGCAGTTCTTC
NA	TRBJ2-7	NA	TRBV6-1	CASSGTVSSYEQYF	TGTGCCAGCAGTGGCACAGTTTCATCCTACGAGCAGTACTTC
NA	TRBJ2-1	TRBD2	TRBV6-5	CASSKLAGTYNEQFF	TGTGCCAGCAGTAAACTAGCGGGGACCTACAATGAGCAGTTCTTC
NA	TRBJ2-7	TRBD2	TRBV5-1	CASSLGTSGRPNEQYF	TGCGCCAGCAGCTTGGGGACTAGCGGGAGACCCAACGAGCAGTACTTC
few	TRBJ2-3	NA	TRBV10-3	CAISGGPDTQYF	TGTGCCATCAGCGGGGGGCCGGATACGCAGTATTTT
NA	TRBJ1-3	NA	TRBV28	CASRLIKVGSSGNTIYF	TGTGCCAGCAGGCTGATAAAAGTGGGCTCCTCTGGAAACACCATATATTTT
NA	TRBJ1-5	TRBD1	TRBV6-1	CASTLTGGRQPQHF	TGTGCCAGCACCCTGACAGGGGGTCGTCAGCCCCAGCATTTT
NA	TRBJ1-2	NA	TRBV7-9	CASSFLAGYTF	TGTGCCAGCAGCTTTCTGGCTGGCTACACCTTC
NA	TRBJ1-5	NA	TRBV5-1	CASSPGQYSNQPQHF	TGCGCCAGCAGCCCCGGACAGTATAGCAATCAGCCCCAGCATTTT
NA	TRBJ2-5	NA	TRBV2	CASSDWTGIETQYF	TGTGCCAGCAGTGATTGGACCGGGATCGAGACCCAGTACTTC
NA	TRBJ2-7	NA	TRBV2	CASSATTSTGLSTYEQYF	TGTGCCAGCAGTGCCACAACCTCCACAGGGCTGTCAACCTACGAGCAGTACTTC
once	TRBJ1-1	TRBD1	TRBV30	CAWSSPGQVSKAFF	TGTGCCTGGAGTTCACCGGGACAGGTTTCTAAAGCTTTCTTT
NA	TRBJ1-4	NA	TRBV14	CASSQEVGGSPNEKLFF	TGTGCCAGCAGCCAAGAAGTTGGAGGCTCCCCTAATGAAAAACTGTTTTTT
NA	TRBJ1-2	TRBD1	TRBV27	CASRPQGQGNYGYTF	TGTGCCAGCAGACCACAAGGACAGGGGAACTATGGCTACACCTTC
NA	TRBJ2-6	NA	TRBV7-9	CASSPQVPPGANVLTF	TGTGCCAGCAGCCCACAGGTCCCCCCTGGGGCCAACGTCCTGACTTTC
NA	TRBJ1-2	TRBD1	TRBV5-4	CASRGGTGFFANYGYPF	TGTGCCAGCAGGGGCGGGACAGGGTTCTTTGCTAACTATGGCTACCCCTTC
NA	TRBJ1-2	NA	TRBV4-2	CASSQERGGYTF	TGTGCCAGCAGCCAAGAACGAGGAGGCTACACCTTC
NA	TRBJ2-7	NA	TRBV11-2	CASSSFSVSYEQYF	TGTGCCAGCAGCTCGTTCAGCGTCTCCTACGAGCAGTACTTC
NA	TRBJ2-3	NA	TRBV6-6	CASSYSPGTNTQYF	TGTGCCAGCAGTTACTCTCCAGGGACAAATACGCAGTATTTT
NA	TRBJ1-1	NA	TRBV5-4	CASSFKQDLGTEAFF	TGTGCCAGCAGCTTCAAACAGGACCTTGGCACTGAAGCTTTCTTT
NA	TRBJ1-2	TRBD1	TRBV30	CAWSVSVTGGTYGYTF	TGTGCCTGGAGTGTTAGTGTAACAGGGGGAACCTATGGCTACACCTTC
NA	TRBJ1-2	TRBD1	TRBV30	CAWSVRTGGHGYTF	TGTGCCTGGAGTGTACGGACAGGGGGACATGGCTACACCTTC
NA	TRBJ1-1	TRBD1	TRBV6-5	CASSPGQGEAFF	TGTGCCAGCAGTCCCGGACAGGGGGAAGCTTTCTTT
NA	TRBJ2-7	NA	TRBV5-6	CASSLLYGSYEQYF	TGTGCCAGCAGCTTACTATACGGTTCCTACGAGCAGTACTTC
NA	TRBJ2-3	TRBD2	TRBV10-3	CAIKPGLAGGGSTDTQYF	TGTGCCATCAAACCGGGACTAGCGGGAGGGGGTAGCACAGATACGCAGTATTTT
NA	TRBJ2-1	NA	TRBV7-6	CASSLDGNEQFF	TGTGCCAGCAGCTTAGACGGTAATGAGCAGTTCTTC
NA	TRBJ1-2	NA	TRBV29-1	CSVDRDYGYPF	TGCAGCGTTGATCGGGACTATGGCTACCCCTTC
NA	TRBJ1-1	NA	TRBV19	CASSLGHHNTEAFF	TGTGCCAGTAGTCTAGGACATCACAACACTGAAGCTTTCTTT
NA	TRBJ1-4	TRBD1	TRBV7-9	CASSPTGGNEKLFF	TGTGCCAGCAGCCCGACAGGGGGGAATGAAAAACTGTTTTTT
NA	TRBJ1-6	NA	TRBV19	CASSIMEGGSPLHF	TGTGCCAGTAGCATCATGGAAGGGGGTTCACCCCTCCACTTT
NA	TRBJ1-5	NA	TRBV10-3	CAISERDDNQPQHF	TGTGCCATCAGTGAGCGGGATGACAATCAGCCCCAGCATTTT
NA	TRBJ2-2	NA	TRBV6-4	CASSHRIEAGELFF	TGTGCCAGCAGTCACAGGATCGAAGCCGGGGAGCTGTTTTTT
NA	TRBJ1-1	NA	TRBV6-5	CASSYSGHPNTEAFF	TGTGCCAGCAGTTACTCGGGCCACCCGAACACTGAAGCTTTCTTT
NA	TRBJ1-5	TRBD1	TRBV19	CASREKQGANQPQHF	TGTGCCAGTAGAGAAAAACAGGGGGCAAATCAGCCCCAGCATTTT
once	TRBJ1-5	TRBD1	TRBV27	CASSNRGPSNQPQHF	TGTGCCAGCAGCAACAGGGGGCCCAGCAATCAGCCCCAGCATTTT
NA	TRBJ2-7	TRBD1	TRBV6-5	CASSWGQGSYEQYF	TGTGCCAGCAGCTGGGGACAGGGCTCCTACGAGCAGTACTTC
few	TRBJ1-5	NA	TRBV5-6	CASSLGGQGWGNQPQHF	TGTGCCAGCAGCTTGGGTGGGCAGGGCTGGGGCAATCAGCCCCAGCATTTT
NA	TRBJ1-1	TRBD1	TRBV19	CASSGRDRVATEAFF	TGTGCCAGTAGTGGCCGGGACAGGGTGGCCACTGAAGCTTTCTTT
NA	TRBJ2-1	TRBD1	TRBV27	CASSRIPRTGPSYNEQFF	TGTGCCAGCAGTCGAATACCCCGGACAGGCCCCTCCTACAATGAGCAGTTCTTC
NA	TRBJ2-1	TRBD2	TRBV29-1	CSVARGTSGGGSEQFF	TGCAGCGTTGCCCGAGGGACTAGCGGGGGCGGGAGTGAGCAGTTCTTC
NA	TRBJ2-7	TRBD1	TRBV13	CASSFQTGGAYEQYF	TGTGCCAGCAGCTTCCAGACAGGGGGCGCCTACGAGCAGTACTTC
NA	TRBJ2-7	NA	TRBV29-1	CSVEGGGGFYEQYF	TGCAGCGTTGAAGGGGGAGGGGGGTTCTACGAGCAGTACTTC
few	TRBJ1-3	TRBD1	TRBV6-1	CASSDLPDRVNTIYF	TGTGCCAGCAGCGACCTTCCGGACAGGGTAAACACCATATATTTT
medium-sized	TRBJ1-6	NA	TRBV10-3	CAISSDQGTPLHF	TGTGCCATCAGTTCGGACCAGGGAACCCCCCTCCACTTT
few	TRBJ1-3	NA	TRBV18	CASSPTRDSGNTIYF	TGTGCCAGCTCACCAACCAGGGACTCTGGAAACACCATATATTTT
few	TRBJ1-2	NA	TRBV4-1	CASSQDGGQVTNYGYTF	TGCGCCAGCAGCCAAGATGGAGGGCAGGTGACTAACTATGGCTACACCTTC
once	TRBJ2-5	NA	TRBV10-2	CASSEETQYF	TGCGCCAGCAGCGAAGAGACCCAGTACTTC
NA	TRBJ2-1	NA	TRBV19	CASSPDTNGGNEQFF	TGTGCCAGTAGCCCGGATACGAACGGGGGAAATGAGCAGTTCTTC
once	TRBJ1-4	NA	TRBV28	CASSFGGLATNEKLFF	TGTGCCAGCAGTTTTGGCGGACTTGCAACTAATGAAAAACTGTTTTTT
NA	TRBJ2-7	TRBD2	TRBV19	CASSIGLAGDYEQYF	TGTGCCAGTAGTATAGGACTAGCGGGGGACTACGAGCAGTACTTC
NA	TRBJ2-7	TRBD1	TRBV28	CASRPDRATYEQYF	TGTGCCAGCAGACCAGACAGGGCAACCTACGAGCAGTACTTC
NA	TRBJ1-1	TRBD1	TRBV6-4	CASSATGDSEAFF	TGTGCCAGCAGTGCGACAGGGGACTCGGAAGCTTTCTTT
NA	TRBJ2-1	TRBD2	TRBV7-2	CASSLGGGPQNEQFF	TGTGCCAGCAGCTTAGGGGGAGGGCCGCAAAATGAGCAGTTCTTC